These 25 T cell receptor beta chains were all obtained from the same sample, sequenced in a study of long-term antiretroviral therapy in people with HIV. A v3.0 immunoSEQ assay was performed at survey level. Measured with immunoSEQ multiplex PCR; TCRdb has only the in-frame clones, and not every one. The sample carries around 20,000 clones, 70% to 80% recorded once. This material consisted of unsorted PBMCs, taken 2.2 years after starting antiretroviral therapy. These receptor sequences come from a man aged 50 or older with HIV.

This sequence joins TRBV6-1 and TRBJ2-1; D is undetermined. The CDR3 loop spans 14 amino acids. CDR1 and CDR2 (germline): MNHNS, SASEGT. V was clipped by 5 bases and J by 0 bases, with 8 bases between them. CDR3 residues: CASSSVSSYNEQFF. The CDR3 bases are TGTGCCAGCAGTTCTGTGAGCTCCTACAATGAGCAGTTCTTC.

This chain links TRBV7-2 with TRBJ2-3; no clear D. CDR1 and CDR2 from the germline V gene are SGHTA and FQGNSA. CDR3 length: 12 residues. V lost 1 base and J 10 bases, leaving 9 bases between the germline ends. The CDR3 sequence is CASSLVADAQYF. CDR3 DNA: TGTGCCAGCAGCTTAGTGGCAGACGCGCAGTATTTT.

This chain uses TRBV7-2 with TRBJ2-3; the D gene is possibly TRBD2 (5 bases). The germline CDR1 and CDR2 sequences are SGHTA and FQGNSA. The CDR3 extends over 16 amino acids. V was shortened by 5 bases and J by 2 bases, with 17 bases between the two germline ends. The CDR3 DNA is TGTGCCAGCAGCCCCCGGGCTAGCAGATACACAGATACGCAGTATTTT. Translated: CASSPRASRYTDTQYF.

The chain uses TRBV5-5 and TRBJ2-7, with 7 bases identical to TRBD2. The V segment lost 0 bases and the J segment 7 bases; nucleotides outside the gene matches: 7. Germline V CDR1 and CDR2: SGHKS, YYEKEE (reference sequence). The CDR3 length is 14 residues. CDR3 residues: CASSLATSVWEQYF. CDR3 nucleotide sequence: TGTGCCAGCAGCTTGGCTACTAGCGTATGGGAGCAGTACTTC.

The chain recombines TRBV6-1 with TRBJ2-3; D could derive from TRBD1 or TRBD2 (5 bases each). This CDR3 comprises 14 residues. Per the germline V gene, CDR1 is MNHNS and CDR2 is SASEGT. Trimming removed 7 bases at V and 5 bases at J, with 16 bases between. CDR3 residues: CASILGTAQDTQYF. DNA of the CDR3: TGTGCCAGCATTCTAGGGACCGCTCAAGATACGCAGTATTTT.

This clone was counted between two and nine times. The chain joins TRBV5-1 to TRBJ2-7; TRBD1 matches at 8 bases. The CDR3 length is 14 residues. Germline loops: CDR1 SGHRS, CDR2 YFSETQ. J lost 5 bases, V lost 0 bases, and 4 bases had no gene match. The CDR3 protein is CASSLGGQADEQYF. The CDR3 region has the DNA TGCGCCAGCAGCTTGGGGGGACAGGCCGACGAGCAGTACTTC.

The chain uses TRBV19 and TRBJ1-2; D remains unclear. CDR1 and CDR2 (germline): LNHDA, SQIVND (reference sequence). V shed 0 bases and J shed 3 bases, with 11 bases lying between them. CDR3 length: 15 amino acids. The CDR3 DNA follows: TGTGCCAGTAGTATAGACAGCCGGAAACACTATGGCTACACCTTC. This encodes CASSIDSRKHYGYTF.

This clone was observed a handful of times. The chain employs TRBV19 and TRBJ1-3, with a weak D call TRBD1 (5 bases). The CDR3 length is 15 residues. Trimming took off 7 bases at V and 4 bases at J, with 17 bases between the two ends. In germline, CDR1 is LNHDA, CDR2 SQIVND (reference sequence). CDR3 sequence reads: CASTLRGKYGNTIYF. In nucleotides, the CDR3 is TGTGCCAGTACTCTCCGGGGGAAGTACGGAAACACCATATATTTT.

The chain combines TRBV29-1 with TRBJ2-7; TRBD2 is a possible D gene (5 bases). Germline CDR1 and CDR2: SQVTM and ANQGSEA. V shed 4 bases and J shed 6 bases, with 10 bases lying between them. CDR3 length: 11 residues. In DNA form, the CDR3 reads TGCAGCGTTGGGGAGAGGGTCGAGCAGTACTTC. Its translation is CSVGERVEQYF.

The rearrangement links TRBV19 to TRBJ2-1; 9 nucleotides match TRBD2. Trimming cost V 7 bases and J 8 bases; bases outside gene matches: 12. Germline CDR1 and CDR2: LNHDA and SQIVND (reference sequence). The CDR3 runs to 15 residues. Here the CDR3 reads CASTLQAGGRHEQFF. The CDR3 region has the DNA TGTGCCAGTACCCTCCAGGCGGGAGGGCGGCATGAGCAGTTCTTC. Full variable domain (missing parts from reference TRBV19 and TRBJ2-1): DGGITQSPKYLFRKEGQNVTLSCEQNLNHDAMYWYRQDPGQGLRLIYYSQIVNDFQKGDIAEGYSVSREKKESFPLTVTSAQKNPTAFYLCASTLQAGGRHEQFFGPGTRLTVL.

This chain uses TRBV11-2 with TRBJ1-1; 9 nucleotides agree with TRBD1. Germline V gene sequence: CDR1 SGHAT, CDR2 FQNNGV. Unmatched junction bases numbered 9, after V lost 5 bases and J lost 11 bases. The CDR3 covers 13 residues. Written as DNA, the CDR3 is TGTGCCAGCAGCCTAGGGACAGGGAGTGAGGCTTTCTTT. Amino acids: CASSLGTGSEAFF.

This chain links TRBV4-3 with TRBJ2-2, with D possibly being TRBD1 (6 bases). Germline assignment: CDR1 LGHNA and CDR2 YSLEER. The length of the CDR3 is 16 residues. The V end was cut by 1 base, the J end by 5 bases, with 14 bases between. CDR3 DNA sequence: TGCGCCAGCAGCCAAGGGACTCCCGGACAGACCGGGGAGCTGTTTTTT. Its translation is CASSQGTPGQTGELFF.

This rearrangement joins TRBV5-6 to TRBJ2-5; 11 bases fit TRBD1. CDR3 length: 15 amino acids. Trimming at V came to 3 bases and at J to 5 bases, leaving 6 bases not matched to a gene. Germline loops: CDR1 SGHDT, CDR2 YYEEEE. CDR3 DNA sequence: TGTGCCAGCAGCTGGGGGACAGGGGGAGGGGAGACCCAGTACTTC. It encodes CASSWGTGGGETQYF.

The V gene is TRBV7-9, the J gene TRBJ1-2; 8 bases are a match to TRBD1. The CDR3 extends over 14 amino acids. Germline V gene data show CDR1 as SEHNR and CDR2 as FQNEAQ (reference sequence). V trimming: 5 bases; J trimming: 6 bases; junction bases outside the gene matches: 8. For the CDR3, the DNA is TGTGCCAGCAGCCCACTCCGGACAGGGAATGGCTACACCTTC. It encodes CASSPLRTGNGYTF.

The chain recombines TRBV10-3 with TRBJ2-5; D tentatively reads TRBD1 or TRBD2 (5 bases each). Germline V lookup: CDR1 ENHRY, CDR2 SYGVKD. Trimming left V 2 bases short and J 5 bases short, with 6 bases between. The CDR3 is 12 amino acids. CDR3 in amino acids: CAISERGETQYF. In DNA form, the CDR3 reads TGTGCCATCAGTGAGCGGGGCGAGACCCAGTACTTC.

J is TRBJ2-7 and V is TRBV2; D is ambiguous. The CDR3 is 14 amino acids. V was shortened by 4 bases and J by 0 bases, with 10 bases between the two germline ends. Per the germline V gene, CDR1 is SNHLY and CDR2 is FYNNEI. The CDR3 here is CASSGTVSSYEQYF. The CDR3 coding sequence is TGTGCCAGCAGTGGGACCGTTAGCTCCTACGAGCAGTACTTC. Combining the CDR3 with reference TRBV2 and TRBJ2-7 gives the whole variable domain EPEVTQTPSHQVTQMGQEVILRCVPISNHLYFYWYRQILGQKVEFLVSFYNNEISEKSEIFDDQFSVERPDGSNFTLKIRSTKLEDSAMYFCASSGTVSSYEQYFGPGTRLTVT.

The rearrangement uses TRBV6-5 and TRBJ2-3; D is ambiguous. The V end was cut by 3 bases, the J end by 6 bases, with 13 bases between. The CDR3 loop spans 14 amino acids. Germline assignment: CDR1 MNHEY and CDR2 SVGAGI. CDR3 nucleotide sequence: TGTGCCAGCAGTTATCTAGGGTATTCCGATACGCAGTATTTT. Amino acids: CASSYLGYSDTQYF.

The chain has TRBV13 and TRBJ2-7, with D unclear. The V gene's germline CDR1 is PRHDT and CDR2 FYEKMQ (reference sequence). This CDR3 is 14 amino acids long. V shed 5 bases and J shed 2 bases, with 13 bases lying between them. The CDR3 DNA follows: TGTGCCAGCAGCCCCGACTCTACAGCCTACGAGCAGTACTTC. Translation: CASSPDSTAYEQYF.

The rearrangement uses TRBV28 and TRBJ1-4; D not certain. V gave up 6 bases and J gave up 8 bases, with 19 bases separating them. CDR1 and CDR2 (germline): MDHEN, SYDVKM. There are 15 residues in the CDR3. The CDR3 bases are TGTGCCAGCAGCCCCTGGCGCAGCGCTCCGGAAAAACTGTTTTTT. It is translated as CASSPWRSAPEKLFF.

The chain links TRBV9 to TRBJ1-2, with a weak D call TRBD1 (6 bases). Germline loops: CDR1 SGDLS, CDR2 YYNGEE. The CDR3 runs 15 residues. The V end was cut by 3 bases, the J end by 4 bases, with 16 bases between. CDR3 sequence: CASSAKGGKGYGYTF. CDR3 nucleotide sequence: TGTGCCAGCAGCGCCAAGGGGGGGAAGGGCTATGGCTACACCTTC.

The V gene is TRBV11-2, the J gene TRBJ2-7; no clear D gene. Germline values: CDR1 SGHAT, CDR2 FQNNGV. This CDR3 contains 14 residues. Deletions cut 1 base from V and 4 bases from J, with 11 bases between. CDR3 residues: CASSLVQTLYEQYF. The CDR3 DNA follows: TGTGCCAGCAGCTTAGTTCAGACGCTATACGAGCAGTACTTC.

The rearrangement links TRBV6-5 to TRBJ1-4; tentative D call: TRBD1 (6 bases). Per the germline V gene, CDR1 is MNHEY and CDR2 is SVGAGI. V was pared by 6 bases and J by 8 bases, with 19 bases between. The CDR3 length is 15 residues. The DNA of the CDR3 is TGTGCCAGCAGCTCCAAGGGCAGGGGCCTAGAAAAACTGTTTTTT. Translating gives CASSSKGRGLEKLFF.

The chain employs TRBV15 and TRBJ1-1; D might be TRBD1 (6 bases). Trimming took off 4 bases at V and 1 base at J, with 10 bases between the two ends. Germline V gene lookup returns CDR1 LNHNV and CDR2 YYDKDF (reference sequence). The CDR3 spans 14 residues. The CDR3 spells CATSTGEWNTEAFF. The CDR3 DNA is TGTGCCACCAGCACAGGGGAATGGAACACTGAAGCTTTCTTT.

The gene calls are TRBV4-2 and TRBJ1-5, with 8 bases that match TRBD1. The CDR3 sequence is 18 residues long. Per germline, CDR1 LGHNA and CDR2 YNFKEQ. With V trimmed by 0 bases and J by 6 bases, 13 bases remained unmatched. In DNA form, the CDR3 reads TGTGCCAGCAGCCAAGATCCCCCCCGGACAGGGCCCATTCAGCCCCAGCATTTT. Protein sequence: CASSQDPPRTGPIQPQHF.

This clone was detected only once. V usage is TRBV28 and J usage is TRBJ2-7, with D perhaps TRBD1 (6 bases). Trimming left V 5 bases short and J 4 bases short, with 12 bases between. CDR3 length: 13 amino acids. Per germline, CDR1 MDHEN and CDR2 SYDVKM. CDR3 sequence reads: CASSGGRGYEQYF. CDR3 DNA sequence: TGTGCCAGCAGTGGGGGCAGGGGATACGAGCAGTACTTC.